The clone carrying this TCR beta chain appeared once. Its antigen remains unidentified. The data originate from a study of OX40 agonist ivuxolimab in advanced cancers. Study background: Treatment of patients was with ivuxolimab, an agonistic anti-OX40 (CD134) antibody.

TCRdb keeps only in-frame clones here, not all; method: immunoSEQ multiplex PCR. Of around 23,000 clones in the sample, about three quarters were seen once. Germline CDR1 reads MDHEN; CDR2 reads SYDVKM. The CDR3 extends over 15 amino acids. V was clipped by 6 bases and J by 1 base, with 15 bases between them. Points from the study as a whole: By week 6 at 0.1 to 3.0 mg/kg, blood CD4+ and CD8+ T cells had expanded clonally. Average numbers of expanded clones were greater in CD8+ T cells than in CD4+.

This material consisted of CD4+ or CD8+ T cells sorted from blood, taken in a trial of the OX40 agonist ivuxolimab. The chain joins TRBV28 to TRBJ1-2; D might be TRBD1 (5 bases). The source of this sequence is an adult with an advanced solid tumor such as melanoma, head and neck, liver or kidney cancer. The CDR3 DNA is TGTGCCAGCAGGAACCTCAGGGAACTTAACTATGGCTACACCTTC. Amino acid sequence: CASRNLRELNYGYTF.